This T cell receptor (beta chain) was recorded in a study of Ad26.COV2.S vaccination and SARS-CoV-2 variants. Sample treatment: roughly 19 received Ad26.COV2.S at low or high dose, single or two shots; 5 received placebo; per-sample allocation not given. Specimens were obtained on day 63 following the first vaccine or placebo injection. The method was immunoSEQ multiplex PCR; TCRdb's version includes in-frame clones alone and lacks a portion of them. The sample yields about 410,000 clones, 75% to 90% seen once. Germline assignment: CDR1 MGHRA and CDR2 YSYEKL. The CDR3 spans 18 residues. Trimming took 4 bases from V and 3 from J; bases not matched to a gene: 8.

The sample consisted of peripheral blood, taken in a trial of Ad26.COV2.S vaccine versus placebo. The source of this sequence is a person aged 18 to 59 who received the Ad26.COV2.S COVID-19 vaccine or a placebo. The genes are TRBV4-1 and TRBJ2-6; 11 positions agree with TRBD1. CDR3 in DNA: TGCGCCAGCAGCCGAGAAAGGACAGGGGGCAGTGGGGCCAACGTCCTGACTTTC. As protein: CASSRERTGGSGANVLTF.